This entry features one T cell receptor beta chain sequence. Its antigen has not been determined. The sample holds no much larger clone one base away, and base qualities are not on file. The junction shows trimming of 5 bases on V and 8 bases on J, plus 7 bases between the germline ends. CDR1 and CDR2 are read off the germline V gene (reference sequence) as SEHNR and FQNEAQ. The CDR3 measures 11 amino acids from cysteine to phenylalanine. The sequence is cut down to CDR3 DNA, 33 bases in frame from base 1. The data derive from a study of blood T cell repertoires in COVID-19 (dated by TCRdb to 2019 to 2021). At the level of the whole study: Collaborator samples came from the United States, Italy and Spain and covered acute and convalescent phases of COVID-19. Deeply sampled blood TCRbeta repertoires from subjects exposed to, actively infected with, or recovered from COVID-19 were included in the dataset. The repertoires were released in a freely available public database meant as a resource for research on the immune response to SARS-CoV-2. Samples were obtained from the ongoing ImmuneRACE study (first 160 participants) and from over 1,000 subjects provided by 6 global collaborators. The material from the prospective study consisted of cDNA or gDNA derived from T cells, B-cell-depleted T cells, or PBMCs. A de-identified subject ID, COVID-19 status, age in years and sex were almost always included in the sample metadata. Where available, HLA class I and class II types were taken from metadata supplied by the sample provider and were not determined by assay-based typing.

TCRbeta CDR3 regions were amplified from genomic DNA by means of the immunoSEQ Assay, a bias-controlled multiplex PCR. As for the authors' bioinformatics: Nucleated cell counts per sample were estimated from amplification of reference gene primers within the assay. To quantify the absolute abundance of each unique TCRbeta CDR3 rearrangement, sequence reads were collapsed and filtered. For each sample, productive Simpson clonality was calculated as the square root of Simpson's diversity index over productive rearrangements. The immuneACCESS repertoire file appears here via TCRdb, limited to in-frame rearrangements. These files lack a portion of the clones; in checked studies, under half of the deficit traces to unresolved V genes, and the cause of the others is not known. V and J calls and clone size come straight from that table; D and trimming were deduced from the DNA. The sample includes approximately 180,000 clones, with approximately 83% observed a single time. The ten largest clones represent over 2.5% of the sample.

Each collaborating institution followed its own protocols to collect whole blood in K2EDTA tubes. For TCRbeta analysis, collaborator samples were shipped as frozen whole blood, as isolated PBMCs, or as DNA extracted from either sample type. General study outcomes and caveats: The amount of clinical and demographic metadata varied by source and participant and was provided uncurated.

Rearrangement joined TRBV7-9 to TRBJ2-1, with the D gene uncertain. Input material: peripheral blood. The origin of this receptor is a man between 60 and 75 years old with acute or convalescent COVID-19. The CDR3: CASSQEYEQFF. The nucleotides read TGTGCCAGCAGCCAAGAGTATGAGCAGTTCTTC.